Sequencing of this T cell receptor (beta chain) was carried out in a study of T-cell reconstitution after alpha-beta-depleted transplantation in children. Using unique molecular identifiers, the investigators prepared the TCRbeta library. From the PCR reads, TCRdb called clonotypes with MiXCR, one entry per CDR3 protein. The sample holds approximately 350,000 distinct CDR3 sequences, more than 10% seen once. The CDR3 sequence is 13 residues long. V was clipped by 5 bases and J by 4 bases, with 11 bases between them. The germline V gene encodes CDR1 SEHNR and CDR2 FQNEAQ (reference sequence). The clonotype originates from a human donor who donated a stem cell graft to a child with Fanconi anemia. The input for sequencing was PBMCs, taken from the stem cell graft. The chain has TRBV7-9 and TRBJ1-1; unclear D gene. CDR3 region: CASSATSGTEAFF. The CDR3 region has the DNA TGTGCCAGCAGCGCCACTAGTGGCACTGAAGCTTTCTTT. Full variable domain (outside the CDR3, taken from reference TRBV7-9 and TRBJ1-1): DTGVSQNPRHKITKRGQNVTFRCDPISEHNRLYWYRQTLGQGPEFLTYFQNEAQLEKSRLLSDRFSAERPKGSFSTLEIQRTEQGDSAMYLCASSATSGTEAFFGQGTRLTVV.